This TCR beta chain was recorded in a study of preoperative IRX-2 immunotherapy in early breast cancer. Generated by immunoSEQ multiplex PCR, the TCRdb table keeps only in-frame clones and is missing some. The repertoire consists of about 1,000 clones, with 75% to 85% occurring once and the leading ten covering about 21%. The treatment: preoperative locoregional IRX-2 cytokine immunotherapy. The CDR3 is 16 residues long. CDR1 and CDR2 from the germline V gene are MGHDK and SYGVNS. The V end lost 5 bases, the J end lost 1 base, and 12 bases lay between the germline ends. This clone showed up just once.

This sample comprised tumor tissue, obtained before IRX-2 immunotherapy. V usage is TRBV25-1 and J usage is TRBJ2-6, with a weak D call TRBD2 (5 bases). This receptor was taken from a human donor with breast cancer. Here the CDR3 DNA reads TGTGCCAGCAGTATCACTCGGGGATCTGGGGCCAACGTCCTGACTTTC. This codes for CASSITRGSGANVLTF.